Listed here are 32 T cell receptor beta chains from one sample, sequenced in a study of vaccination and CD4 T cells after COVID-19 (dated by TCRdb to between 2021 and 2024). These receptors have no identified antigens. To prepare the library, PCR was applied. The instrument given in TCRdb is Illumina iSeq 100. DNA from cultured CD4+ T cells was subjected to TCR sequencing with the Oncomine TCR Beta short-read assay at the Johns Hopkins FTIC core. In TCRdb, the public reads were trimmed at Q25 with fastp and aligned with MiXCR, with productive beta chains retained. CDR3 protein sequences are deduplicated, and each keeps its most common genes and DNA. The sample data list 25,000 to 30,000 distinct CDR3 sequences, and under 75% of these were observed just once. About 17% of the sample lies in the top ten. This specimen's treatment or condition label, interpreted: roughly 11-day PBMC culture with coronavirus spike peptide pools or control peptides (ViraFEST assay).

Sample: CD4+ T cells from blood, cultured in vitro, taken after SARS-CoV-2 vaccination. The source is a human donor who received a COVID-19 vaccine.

The CDR3 DNA is TGTGCCAGCAGTTACCCTGAGGGGGGGAACTATGGCTACACCTTC. It is translated as CASSYPEGGNYGYTF. The J gene is TRBJ1-2, the V gene TRBV6-5; D is perhaps TRBD1 (6 bases). The CDR3 is 15 residues long. CDR1 is MNHEY, CDR2 SVGAGI, per germline. V was shortened by 2 bases and J by 2 bases, with 12 bases between the two germline ends.

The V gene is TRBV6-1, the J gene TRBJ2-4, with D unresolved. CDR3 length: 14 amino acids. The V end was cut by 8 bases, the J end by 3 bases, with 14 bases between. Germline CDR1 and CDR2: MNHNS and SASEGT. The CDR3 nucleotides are TGTGCCAGCGGAAGTGTACGAGTCAAAAACATTCAGTACTTC. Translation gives CASGSVRVKNIQYF.

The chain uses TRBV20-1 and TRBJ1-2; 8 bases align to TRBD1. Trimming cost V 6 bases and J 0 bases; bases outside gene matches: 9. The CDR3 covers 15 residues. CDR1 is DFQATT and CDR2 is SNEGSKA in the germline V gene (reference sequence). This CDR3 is CSAFGQGNPNYGYTF. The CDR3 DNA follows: TGCAGTGCCTTTGGACAGGGAAACCCTAACTATGGCTACACCTTC.

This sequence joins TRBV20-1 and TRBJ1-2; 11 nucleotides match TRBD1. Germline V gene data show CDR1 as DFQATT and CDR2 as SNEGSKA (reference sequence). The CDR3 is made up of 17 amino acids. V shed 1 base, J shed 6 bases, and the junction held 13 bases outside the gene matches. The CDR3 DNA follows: TGCAGTGCTAGAGTCTATGGACAGGGGGCGAGGAGACATGGCTACACCTTC. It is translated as CSARVYGQGARRHGYTF.

The CDR3 protein is CASSFSTSGGASTDTQYF. Here the CDR3 DNA reads TGTGCCAGCAGTTTTTCGACTAGCGGGGGGGCCTCCACAGATACGCAGTATTTT. The chain employs TRBV12-3 or TRBV12-4 and TRBJ2-3, with 14 bases fitting TRBD2. The CDR3 consists of 18 residues. With 3 bases clipped from V and 2 bases from J, the junction kept 7 bases outside the gene matches.

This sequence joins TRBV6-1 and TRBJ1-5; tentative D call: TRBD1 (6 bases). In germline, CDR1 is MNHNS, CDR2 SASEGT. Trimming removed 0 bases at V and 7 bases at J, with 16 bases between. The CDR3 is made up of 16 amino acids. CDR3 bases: TGTGCCAGCAGTGAAGCGCTTCTTGGGGGCGGACAGCCCCAGCATTTT. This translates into CASSEALLGGGQPQHF.

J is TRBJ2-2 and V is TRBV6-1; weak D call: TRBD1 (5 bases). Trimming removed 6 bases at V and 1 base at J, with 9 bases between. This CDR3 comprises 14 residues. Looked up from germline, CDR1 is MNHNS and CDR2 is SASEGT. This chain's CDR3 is CASSPDRNTGELFF. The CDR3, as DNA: TGTGCCAGCAGCCCCGACAGGAACACCGGGGAGCTGTTTTTT.

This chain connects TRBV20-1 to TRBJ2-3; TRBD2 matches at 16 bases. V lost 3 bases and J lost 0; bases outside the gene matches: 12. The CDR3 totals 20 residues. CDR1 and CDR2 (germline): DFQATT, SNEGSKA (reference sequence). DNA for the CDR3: TGCAGTGCTAGGTTACCGGGACTAGCGGGGGGGGTTACTAGCACAGATACGCAGTATTTT. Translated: CSARLPGLAGGVTSTDTQYF.

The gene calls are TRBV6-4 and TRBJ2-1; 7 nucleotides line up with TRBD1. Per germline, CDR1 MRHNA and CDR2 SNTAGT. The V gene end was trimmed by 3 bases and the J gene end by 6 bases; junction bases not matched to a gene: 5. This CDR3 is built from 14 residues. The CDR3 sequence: CASSEQQGRNEQFF. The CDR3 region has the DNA TGTGCCAGCAGTGAACAACAGGGGCGCAATGAGCAGTTCTTC.

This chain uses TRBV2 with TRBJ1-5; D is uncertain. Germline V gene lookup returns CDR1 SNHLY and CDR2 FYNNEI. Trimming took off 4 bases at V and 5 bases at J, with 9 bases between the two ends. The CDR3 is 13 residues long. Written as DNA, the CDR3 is TGTGCCAGCAGTGTAGGGTCTCATCAGCCCCAGCATTTT. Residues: CASSVGSHQPQHF. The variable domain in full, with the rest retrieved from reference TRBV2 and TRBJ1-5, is EPEVTQTPSHQVTQMGQEVILRCVPISNHLYFYWYRQILGQKVEFLVSFYNNEISEKSEIFDDQFSVERPDGSNFTLKIRSTKLEDSAMYFCASSVGSHQPQHFGDGTRLSIL.

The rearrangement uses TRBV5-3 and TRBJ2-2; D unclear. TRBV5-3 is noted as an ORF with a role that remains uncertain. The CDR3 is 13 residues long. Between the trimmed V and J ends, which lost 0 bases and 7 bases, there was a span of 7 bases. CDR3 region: CARSLDGDGELFF. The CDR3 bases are TGTGCCAGAAGCTTGGATGGGGACGGGGAGCTGTTTTTT.

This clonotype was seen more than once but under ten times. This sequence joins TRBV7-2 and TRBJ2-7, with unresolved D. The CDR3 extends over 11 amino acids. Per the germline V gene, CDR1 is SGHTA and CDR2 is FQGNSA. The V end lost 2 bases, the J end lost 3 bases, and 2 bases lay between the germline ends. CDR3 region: CASSLYYEQYF. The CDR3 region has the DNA TGTGCCAGCAGCTTATACTACGAGCAGTACTTC.

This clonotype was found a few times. The CDR3 region has the DNA TGTGCCAGTAGTATAGGAGGGTTATTCACCTACGAGCAGTACTTC. It is translated as CASSIGGLFTYEQYF. This chain links TRBV19 with TRBJ2-7; tentative D call: TRBD2 (5 bases). The V and J ends lost 1 base and 2 bases respectively, with 12 bases between them. This CDR3 is 15 amino acids long. The germline CDR1 and CDR2 sequences are LNHDA and SQIVND (reference sequence).

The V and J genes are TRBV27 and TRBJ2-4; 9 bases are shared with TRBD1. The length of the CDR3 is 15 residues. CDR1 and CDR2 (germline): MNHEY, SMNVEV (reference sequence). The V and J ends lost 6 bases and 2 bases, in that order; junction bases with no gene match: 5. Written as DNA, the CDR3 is TGTGCCAGCAGCTTACAGGGGGCGTCCAAAAACATTCAGTACTTC. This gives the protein CASSLQGASKNIQYF.

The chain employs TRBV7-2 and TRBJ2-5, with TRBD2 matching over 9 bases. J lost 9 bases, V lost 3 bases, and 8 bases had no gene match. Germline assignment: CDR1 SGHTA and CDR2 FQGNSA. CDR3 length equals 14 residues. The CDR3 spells CASSFSAGGHPQYF. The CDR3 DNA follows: TGTGCCAGCAGCTTTTCGGCGGGGGGGCACCCCCAGTACTTC.

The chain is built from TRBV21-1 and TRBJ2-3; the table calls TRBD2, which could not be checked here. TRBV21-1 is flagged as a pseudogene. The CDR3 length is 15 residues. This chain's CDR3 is CASSKGKGRADTQYF. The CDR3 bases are TGTGCCAGCAGCAAAGGAAAGGGGAGGGCAGATACGCAGTATTTT.

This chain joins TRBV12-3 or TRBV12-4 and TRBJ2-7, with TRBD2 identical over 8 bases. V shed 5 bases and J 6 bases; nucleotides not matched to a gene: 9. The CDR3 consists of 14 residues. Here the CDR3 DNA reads TGTGCCAGCAGTCCCCGTGCGGGGGGAGCCGAGCAGTACTTC. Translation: CASSPRAGGAEQYF.

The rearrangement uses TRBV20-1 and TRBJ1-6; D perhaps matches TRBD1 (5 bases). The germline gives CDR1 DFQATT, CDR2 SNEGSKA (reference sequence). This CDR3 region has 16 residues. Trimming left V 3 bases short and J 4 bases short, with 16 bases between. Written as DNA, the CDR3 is TGCAGTGCTAGGGCCGCCGGGGGATGGTATAATTCACCCCTCCACTTT. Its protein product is CSARAAGGWYNSPLHF.

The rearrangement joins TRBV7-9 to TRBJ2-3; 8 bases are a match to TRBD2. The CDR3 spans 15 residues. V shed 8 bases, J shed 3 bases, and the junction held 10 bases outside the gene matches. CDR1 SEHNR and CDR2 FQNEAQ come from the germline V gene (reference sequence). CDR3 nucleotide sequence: TGTGCCAGCTCCCAAAGCGGGGGTTGGACAGATACGCAGTATTTT. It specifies CASSQSGGWTDTQYF.

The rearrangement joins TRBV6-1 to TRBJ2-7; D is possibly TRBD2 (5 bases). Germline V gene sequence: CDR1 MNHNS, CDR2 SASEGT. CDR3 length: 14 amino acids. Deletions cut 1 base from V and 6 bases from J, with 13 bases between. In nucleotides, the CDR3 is TGTGCCAGCAGTGAAGGTTGGAGGTCCACCGAGCAGTACTTC. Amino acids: CASSEGWRSTEQYF.

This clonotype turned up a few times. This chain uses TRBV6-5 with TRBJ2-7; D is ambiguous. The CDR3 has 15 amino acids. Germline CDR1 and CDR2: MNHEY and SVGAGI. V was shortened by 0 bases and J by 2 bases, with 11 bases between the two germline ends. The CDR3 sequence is CASSYSPAGPYEQYF. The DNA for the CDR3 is TGTGCCAGCAGTTACTCGCCCGCAGGCCCCTACGAGCAGTACTTC.

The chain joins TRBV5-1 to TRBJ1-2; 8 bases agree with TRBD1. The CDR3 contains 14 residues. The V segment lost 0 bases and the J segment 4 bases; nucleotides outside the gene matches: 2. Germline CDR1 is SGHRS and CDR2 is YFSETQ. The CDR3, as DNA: TGCGCCAGCAGCTTGGACACAGGGGGCTATGGCTACACCTTC. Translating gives CASSLDTGGYGYTF.

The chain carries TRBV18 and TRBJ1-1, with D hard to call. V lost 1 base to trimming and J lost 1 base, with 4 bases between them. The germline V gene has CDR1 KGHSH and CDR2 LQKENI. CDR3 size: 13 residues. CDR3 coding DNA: TGTGCCAGCTCACCACAGGCGAACACTGAAGCTTTCTTT. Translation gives CASSPQANTEAFF.

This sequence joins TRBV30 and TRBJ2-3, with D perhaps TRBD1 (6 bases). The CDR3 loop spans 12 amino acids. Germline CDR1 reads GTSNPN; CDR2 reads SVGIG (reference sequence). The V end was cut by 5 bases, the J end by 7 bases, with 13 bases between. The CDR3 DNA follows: TGTGCCTGGGGCCCGGGACACCATACGCAGTATTTT. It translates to CAWGPGHHTQYF. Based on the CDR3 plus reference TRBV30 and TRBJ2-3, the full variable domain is SQTIHQWPATLVQPVGSPLSLECTVEGTSNPNLYWYRQAAGRGLQLLFYSVGIGQISSEVPQNLSASRPQDRQFILSSKKLLLSDSGFYLCAWGPGHHTQYFGPGTRLTVL.

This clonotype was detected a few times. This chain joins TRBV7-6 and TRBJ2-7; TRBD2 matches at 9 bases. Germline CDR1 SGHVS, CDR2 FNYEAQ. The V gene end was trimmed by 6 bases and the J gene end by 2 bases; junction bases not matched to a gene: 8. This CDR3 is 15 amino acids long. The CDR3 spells CASSPKRGATYEQYF. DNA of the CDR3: TGTGCCAGCAGTCCTAAGCGGGGGGCGACCTACGAGCAGTACTTC.

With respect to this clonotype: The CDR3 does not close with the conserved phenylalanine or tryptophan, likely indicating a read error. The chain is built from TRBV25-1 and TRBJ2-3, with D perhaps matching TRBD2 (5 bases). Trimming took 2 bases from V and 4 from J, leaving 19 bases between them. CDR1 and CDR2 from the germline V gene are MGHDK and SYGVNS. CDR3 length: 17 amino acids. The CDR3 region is CASSERARTPSADTQYY. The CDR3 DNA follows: TGTGCCAGCAGTGAAAGGGCTAGGACTCCGTCGGCAGATACGCAGTATTAT.

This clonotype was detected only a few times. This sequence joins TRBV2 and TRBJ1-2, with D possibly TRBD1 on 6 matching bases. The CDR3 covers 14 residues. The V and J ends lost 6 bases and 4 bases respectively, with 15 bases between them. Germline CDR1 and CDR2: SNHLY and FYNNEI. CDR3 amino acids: CASRPRTDSYGYTF. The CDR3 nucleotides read TGTGCCAGCAGGCCTAGGACGGACAGCTATGGCTACACCTTC.

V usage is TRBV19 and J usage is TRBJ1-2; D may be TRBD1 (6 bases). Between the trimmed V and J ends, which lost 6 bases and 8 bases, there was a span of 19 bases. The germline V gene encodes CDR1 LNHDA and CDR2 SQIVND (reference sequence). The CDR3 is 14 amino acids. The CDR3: CASSFNAGVRGYTF. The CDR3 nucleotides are TGTGCCAGTAGCTTCAACGCAGGGGTACGGGGCTACACCTTC.

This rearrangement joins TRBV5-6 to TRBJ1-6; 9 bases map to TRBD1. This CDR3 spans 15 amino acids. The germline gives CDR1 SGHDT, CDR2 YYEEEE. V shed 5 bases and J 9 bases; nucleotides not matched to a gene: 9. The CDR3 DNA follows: TGTGCCAGCAGTCGACAGGGGGTGGCTAGTTCACCCCTCCACTTT. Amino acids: CASSRQGVASSPLHF.

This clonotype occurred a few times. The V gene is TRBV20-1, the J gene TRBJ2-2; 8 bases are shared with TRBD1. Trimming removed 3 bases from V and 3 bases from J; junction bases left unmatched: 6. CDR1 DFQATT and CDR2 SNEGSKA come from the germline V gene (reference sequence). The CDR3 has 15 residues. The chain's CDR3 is CSASRTGTYTGELFF. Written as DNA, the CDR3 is TGCAGTGCTAGCAGGACAGGGACCTACACCGGGGAGCTGTTTTTT.

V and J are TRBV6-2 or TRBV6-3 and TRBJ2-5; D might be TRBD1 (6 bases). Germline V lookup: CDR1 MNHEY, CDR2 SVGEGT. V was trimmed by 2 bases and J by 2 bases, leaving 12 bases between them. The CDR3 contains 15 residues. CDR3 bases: TGTGCCAGCAGTTACACAGGGACCAGGCAAGAGACCCAGTACTTC. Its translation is CASSYTGTRQETQYF.

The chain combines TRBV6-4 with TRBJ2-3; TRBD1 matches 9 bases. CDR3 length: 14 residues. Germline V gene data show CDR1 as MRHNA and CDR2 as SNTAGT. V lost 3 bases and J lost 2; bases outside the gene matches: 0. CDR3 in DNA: TGTGCCAGCAGTGAACAGGGGGCCACAGATACGCAGTATTTT. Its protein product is CASSEQGATDTQYF.